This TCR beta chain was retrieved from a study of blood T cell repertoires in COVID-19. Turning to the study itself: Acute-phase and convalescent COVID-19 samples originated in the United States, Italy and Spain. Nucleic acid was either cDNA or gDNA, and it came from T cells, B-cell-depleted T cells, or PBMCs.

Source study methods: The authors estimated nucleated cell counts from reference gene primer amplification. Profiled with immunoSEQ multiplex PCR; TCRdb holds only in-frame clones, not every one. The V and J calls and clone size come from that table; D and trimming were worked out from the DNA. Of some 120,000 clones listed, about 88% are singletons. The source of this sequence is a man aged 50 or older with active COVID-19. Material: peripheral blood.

CDR3 sequence: CASSLALFGGLGYTF. CDR3 DNA sequence: TGTGCCAGCAGCTTAGCGCTTTTTGGAGGGCTCGGCTACACCTTC. The chain carries TRBV7-9 and TRBJ1-2; D remains ambiguous. The germline V gene has CDR1 SEHNR and CDR2 FQNEAQ (reference sequence). V was clipped by 0 bases and J by 8 bases, with 16 bases between them. The CDR3 length is 15 residues.